The 19 T cell receptor beta chains below were found in one sample sequenced in a study of control samples from healthy donors and cancer patients. Generated by immunoSEQ multiplex PCR, the TCRdb table keeps only in-frame clones and is missing some. The sample holds 150,000 to 200,000 clones, roughly 91% seen once. The sample was blood. These receptors were obtained from a woman aged 25-40 years in good health.

V usage is TRBV4-1 and J usage is TRBJ2-1; 9 positions agree with TRBD2. The CDR3 runs 17 residues. The V and J ends lost 3 bases and 8 bases, in that order; junction bases with no gene match: 14. CDR1 and CDR2 from the germline V gene are MGHRA and YSYEKL. The CDR3 nucleotides read TGCGCCAGCAGCCATCTAGGTGCCTTGACTAGCGGTCATGAGCAGTTCTTC. Translation gives CASSHLGALTSGHEQFF.

The chain recombines TRBV5-1 with TRBJ2-1, with 11 bases identical to TRBD2. Germline V gene lookup returns CDR1 SGHRS and CDR2 YFSETQ. The junction had 4 bases not matched to a gene; V was cut back by 4 bases and J by 4 bases. The CDR3 sequence is 15 residues long. CDR3 amino acids: CASSLGLAEYNEQFF. The CDR3 nucleotides read TGCGCCAGCAGCCTGGGACTAGCGGAATACAATGAGCAGTTCTTC.

The V gene is TRBV27, the J gene TRBJ2-3; 9 positions agree with TRBD2. There are 15 residues in the CDR3. CDR1 and CDR2 from the germline V gene are MNHEY and SMNVEV (reference sequence). Germline trimming cut 3 bases from V and 1 base from J; bases unmatched to any gene: 2. The CDR3 sequence is CASSFRTSGTDTQYF. In DNA, the CDR3 is TGTGCCAGCAGTTTTCGGACTAGCGGCACAGATACGCAGTATTTT.

With respect to this clone: Different DNA sequences within this sample yield the same CDR3. V and J are TRBV7-2 and TRBJ1-2; the D is unclear. Germline V lookup: CDR1 SGHTA, CDR2 FQGNSA. The CDR3 sequence is 14 residues long. Deletions cut 1 base from V and 2 bases from J, with 8 bases between. In DNA form, the CDR3 reads TGTGCCAGCAGCTTAGGTCGGCAGAACTATGGCTACACCTTC. Residues: CASSLGRQNYGYTF.

The chain recombines TRBV19 with TRBJ2-3; 8 bases fit TRBD2. Germline-derived CDR1 and CDR2 are LNHDA and SQIVND (reference sequence). The V segment lost 1 base and the J segment 1 base; nucleotides outside the gene matches: 4. This CDR3 comprises 16 residues. CDR3 in DNA: TGTGCCAGTAGTATAGTATTCGGGGGGGGCACAGATACGCAGTATTTT. Translation gives CASSIVFGGGTDTQYF. The full variable domain, rest sourced from reference TRBV19 and TRBJ2-3, is DGGITQSPKYLFRKEGQNVTLSCEQNLNHDAMYWYRQDPGQGLRLIYYSQIVNDFQKGDIAEGYSVSREKKESFPLTVTSAQKNPTAFYLCASSIVFGGGTDTQYFGPGTRLTVL.

This chain connects TRBV5-1 to TRBJ1-5; D is unclear. This CDR3 has 14 residues. The V and J ends lost 1 base and 1 base respectively, with 6 bases between them. CDR1 and CDR2 from the germline V gene are SGHRS and YFSETQ. CDR3 protein: CASSLRRSNQPQHF. The CDR3 DNA sequence: TGCGCCAGCAGCTTGCGACGAAGCAATCAGCCCCAGCATTTT.

The CDR3 reads CASSDGGGNQPQHF. CDR3 coding DNA: TGCGCCAGCAGTGACGGGGGCGGAAATCAGCCCCAGCATTTT. The V and J genes are TRBV10-2 and TRBJ1-5; tentatively, D is TRBD1 (6 bases). The CDR3 contains 14 residues. Between the trimmed V and J ends, which lost 3 bases and 4 bases, there was a span of 10 bases. Germline V CDR1 and CDR2: WSHSY, SAAADI.

Here the CDR3 reads CASNSGSTDTQYF. The CDR3 nucleotides read TGTGCCAGCAACTCAGGGAGCACAGATACGCAGTATTTT. The chain joins TRBV27 to TRBJ2-3, with D tentatively TRBD1 (5 bases). V lost 7 bases to trimming and J lost 0 bases, with 8 bases between them. The germline gives CDR1 MNHEY, CDR2 SMNVEV (reference sequence). The CDR3 extends over 13 amino acids.

V and J are TRBV15 and TRBJ2-3; TRBD2 is a possible D gene (6 bases). V lost 5 bases and J lost 2, with 11 bases in between. The germline V gene has CDR1 LNHNV and CDR2 YYDKDF (reference sequence). The CDR3 runs to 14 residues. Written as DNA, the CDR3 is TGTGCCACCAGCCACCAGGACTACACAGATACGCAGTATTTT. Translation gives CATSHQDYTDTQYF. Full variable domain (missing parts from reference TRBV15 and TRBJ2-3): DAMVIQNPRYQVTQFGKPVTLSCSQTLNHNVMYWYQQKSSQAPKLLFHYYDKDFNNEADTPDNFQSRRPNTSFCFLDIRSPGLGDTAMYLCATSHQDYTDTQYFGPGTRLTVL.

CDR3 nucleotide sequence: TGTGCCAGCAGTGAAGTTGCAGCCAAAAACATTCAGTACTTC. It yields the protein CASSEVAAKNIQYF. The chain is built from TRBV6-1 and TRBJ2-4; D gene uncertain. Germline V gives CDR1 MNHNS, CDR2 SASEGT. The CDR3 extends over 14 amino acids. V shed 1 base and J shed 0 bases, with 4 bases lying between them.

The V and J genes are TRBV2 and TRBJ2-7; 9 nucleotides agree with TRBD2. J gave up 0 bases and V 4 bases, and 1 base lay outside the gene matches. The germline V gene encodes CDR1 SNHLY and CDR2 FYNNEI. CDR3 length: 14 amino acids. The CDR3 spells CASSVAGDSYEQYF. The CDR3, as DNA: TGTGCCAGCAGTGTAGCGGGAGACTCCTACGAGCAGTACTTC.

This clone was counted only a few times. The V and J genes are TRBV5-4 and TRBJ1-2; 7 bases fit TRBD1. Per germline, CDR1 SGHNT and CDR2 YYREEE (reference sequence). V was clipped by 2 bases and J by 0 bases; unmatched bases: 1. The CDR3 extends over 14 amino acids. For the CDR3, the DNA is TGTGCCAGCAGCTTCCAGGGGGCTAACTATGGCTACACCTTC. It yields the protein CASSFQGANYGYTF.

CDR3 in DNA: TGTGCCAGCAGCGGGACTAGCGGGAGATACAATGAGCAGTTCTTC. This gives the protein CASSGTSGRYNEQFF. The chain joins TRBV9 to TRBJ2-1; 13 bases map to TRBD2. V trimming: 3 bases; J trimming: 4 bases; junction bases outside the gene matches: 1. The CDR3 is made up of 15 amino acids. Germline CDR1 is SGDLS and CDR2 is YYNGEE.

Only one count was recorded for this clone. V usage is TRBV5-1 and J usage is TRBJ1-1, with a possible D match to TRBD1 (6 bases). V was trimmed by 3 bases and J by 2 bases, leaving 8 bases between them. The CDR3 is 13 amino acids. The germline CDR1 and CDR2 sequences are SGHRS and YFSETQ. The chain's CDR3 is CASSSGTNTEAFF. CDR3 in DNA: TGCGCCAGCAGCTCTGGGACAAACACTGAAGCTTTCTTT.

J is TRBJ2-5 and V is TRBV24-1, with TRBD1 identical over 8 bases. With V trimmed by 4 bases and J by 4 bases, 4 bases remained unmatched. The CDR3 sequence is 14 residues long. The germline gives CDR1 KGHDR, CDR2 SFDVKD. CDR3 DNA sequence: TGTGCCACCAGTGACCCAGGGGGCCGAGAGACCCAGTACTTC. It codes for CATSDPGGRETQYF.

The chain employs TRBV27 and TRBJ2-3, with 7 bases identical to TRBD1. The CDR3 spans 13 residues. V lost 2 bases to trimming and J lost 4 bases; unmatched junction nucleotides: 0. Germline CDR1 MNHEY, CDR2 SMNVEV (reference sequence). The CDR3, as DNA: TGTGCCAGCAGTTTAACAGGGGCAGATACGCAGTATTTT. Encoded protein: CASSLTGADTQYF.

This rearrangement joins TRBV11-1 to TRBJ2-7, with 8 nucleotides matching TRBD2. The CDR3 sequence is 15 residues long. Germline trimming cut 1 base from V and 4 bases from J; bases unmatched to any gene: 6. CDR1 is SGHAT, CDR2 FQDESV, per germline (reference sequence). CDR3 sequence (DNA): TGTGCCAGCAGCTTAGAGGGTAGCGGGATATACGAGCAGTACTTC. It specifies CASSLEGSGIYEQYF.

Remarks on this clone: Other DNA sequences from this sample encode an identical CDR3 as well. The chain uses TRBV18 and TRBJ1-4; 9 nucleotides align to TRBD1. Germline CDR1 is KGHSH and CDR2 is LQKENI. The CDR3 runs to 14 residues. J was trimmed by 5 bases and V by 3 bases; bases with no gene match: 1. The CDR3 region has the DNA TGTGCCAGCTCACCGGGACAGGGAAATGAAAAACTGTTTTTT. It translates to CASSPGQGNEKLFF.

The chain carries TRBV29-1 and TRBJ2-2, with D possibly being TRBD2 (5 bases). In germline, CDR1 is SQVTM, CDR2 ANQGSEA. The V and J ends lost 4 bases and 7 bases respectively, with 10 bases between them. CDR3 length: 12 amino acids. CDR3 residues: CSVVRVSGELFF. The CDR3 DNA reads as TGCAGCGTTGTGAGGGTCAGCGGGGAGCTGTTTTTT.